The clone carrying this TCR beta chain was seen ten or more times. Its antigen is not known. The sample originates from a study of T cells in Graves' hyperthyroidism and ophthalmopathy. General observations from the study: Prediction of ophthalmopathy progression came a median approximately 6 months pre-onset.

PBMCs were obtained from approximately 10 ml fresh peripheral blood. Germline V gene lookup returns CDR1 MDHEN and CDR2 SYDVKM. The CDR3 runs 15 residues. V was pared by 5 bases and J by 3 bases, with 17 bases between. The source material, RNA transcripts, was used to amplify TCR beta CDR3 regions. With the HTBI primer set, the TCR CDR3 went through a first round of RT-PCR. TCRdb recomputed calls from the multiplex PCR reads with MiXCR, one row per CDR3 protein. Among fewer than 350,000 distinct CDR3 sequences listed, 13% were seen once. This clonotype was obtained from a woman in her 30s with Graves' hyperthyroidism that later progressed to Graves' ophthalmopathy. The chain couples TRBV28 to TRBJ2-7; D unclear. Sequencing was done on a sample of blood. As DNA, the CDR3 is TGTGCCAGCAGTCCCAAGGAGCCCAGGTTCTACGAGCAGTACTTC. Translated: CASSPKEPRFYEQYF.